This TCR beta chain was documented in a study of CD8 T cells in ankylosing spondylitis. The sample holds a few counts of this clonotype. Its antigen is not identified. TCRdb redid the calling of the 5' RACE reads with MiXCR, one entry per CDR3 protein. The profile covers just under 550,000 distinct CDR3 sequences, with 9.5% to 15% appearing a single time and approximately 7% taken by the ten largest. Study results and limitations: Seemingly characteristic of ankylosing spondylitis blood was a TCR beta motif consisting of eight highly homologous variants.

The CDR3 spans 15 residues. V was clipped by 3 bases and J by 6 bases, with 15 bases between them. The germline V gene has CDR1 SEHNR and CDR2 FQNEAQ (reference sequence). The sequence was collected from a male donor with ankylosing spondylitis. The rearrangement joins TRBV7-9 to TRBJ2-1; D is undetermined. The sequenced sample consisted of blood, either unsorted or a sorted T cell fraction (not recorded which). As DNA, the CDR3 is TGTGCCAGCAGCTTTGACCTTGTAAACTTCAATGAGCAGTTCTTC. Translation: CASSFDLVNFNEQFF.